Sequencing of this T cell receptor (beta chain) was carried out in a study of CXCR3-negative and CXCR3-positive naive CD8 T cells. Regarding the study as a whole: A higher hydrophobicity marked the TRB CDR3s of CXCR3-positive naive cells versus CXCR3-negative naive cells. Both of the naive subsets showed about the same high diversity, but memory CD8+ cells had much less.

Among CD8+ T cells, naive ones were CD45RO-CCR7+CD27+CD95-. Worth noting for this clonotype: Its antigen is as yet unknown.

Germline V gene lookup returns CDR1 MNHEY and CDR2 SVGAGI. The CDR3 has 16 amino acids. Libraries were UMI-labeled 5' RACE TRB cDNA. TCRdb reprocessed the 5' RACE reads and stores each CDR3 protein as one record, lacking DNA. In all, the sample yields over 50,000 distinct CDR3 sequences. The chain has TRBV6-5 and TRBJ2-7; lacking DNA, the TRBD1 call made by TCRdb goes unchecked. This receptor was taken from a human donor in good health. Some clones in this sample may be carry-over from other donors' samples. The sequenced sample consisted of naive CXCR3+ CD8+ T cells from blood. Sample subset: CD45RO-CCR7+CD27+CD95- naive CD8+ T cells expressing CXCR3 (TNR3+). The chain's CDR3 is CASSSVIGDGNYEQYF.